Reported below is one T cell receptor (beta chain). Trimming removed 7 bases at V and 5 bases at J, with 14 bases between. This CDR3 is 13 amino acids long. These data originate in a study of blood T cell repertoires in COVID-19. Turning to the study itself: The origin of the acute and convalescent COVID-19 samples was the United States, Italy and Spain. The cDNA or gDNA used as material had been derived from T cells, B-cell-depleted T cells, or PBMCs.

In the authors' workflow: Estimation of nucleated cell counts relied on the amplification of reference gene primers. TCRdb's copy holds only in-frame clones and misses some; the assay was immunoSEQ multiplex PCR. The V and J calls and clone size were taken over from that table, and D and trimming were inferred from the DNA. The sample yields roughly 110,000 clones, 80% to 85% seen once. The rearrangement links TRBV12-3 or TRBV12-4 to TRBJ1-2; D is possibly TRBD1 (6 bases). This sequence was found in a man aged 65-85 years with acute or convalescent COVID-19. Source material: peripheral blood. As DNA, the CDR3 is TGTGCCAGCACTCTTGGGGGCGGGTATGGCTACACCTTC. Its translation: CASTLGGGYGYTF.